This paragraph covers one T cell receptor (beta chain) sequence. The CDR3 is cut off 3 residues early in the read; its end comes from the germline J gene. This entry belongs to a study of T cells in women clearing cervical HPV infection. The V gene end was trimmed by 6 bases and the J gene end by 5 bases; junction bases not matched to a gene: 6. The CDR3 has 13 residues. Germline CDR1 reads MDHEN; CDR2 reads SYDVKM. Produced via immunoSEQ multiplex PCR; TCRdb's table is partial and in-frame only. The sample includes approximately 40,000 clones. The sequenced material came from blood buffy coat. The receptor was isolated from a woman aged 18 to 69 with a cervical HPV16 infection that either progressed to CIN3+ or cleared (not recorded which). The V and J genes are TRBV28 and TRBJ2-5, with 7 bases fitting TRBD1. CDR3 region: CASSRDSEETQYF. The part of the CDR3 DNA that was read is TGTGCCAGCAGCCGGGACAGTGAGGAGACC.